This entry lists 23 T cell receptor beta chains sequenced from one sample in a study of T cell responses to AZD1222 COVID-19 vaccine. Repertoires were generated with immunoSEQ multiplex PCR, while TCRdb's copy carries only in-frame clones and drops some. Of some 180,000 clones listed, around nine tenths are singletons. The specimen comprised peripheral blood, sampled 28 days after the second AZD1222 dose. The receptor set was obtained from an adult who received the AZD1222 COVID-19 vaccine.

In nucleotides, the CDR3 is TGTGCCAGCAGCCAGGGCCGAGGGGTAGCTAACTATGGCTACACCTTC. This sequence encodes CASSQGRGVANYGYTF. V and J are TRBV3-1 (or the pseudogene TRBV3-2) and TRBJ1-2; D may be TRBD1 (5 bases). CDR1 and CDR2 from the germline V gene are LGHDT and YNNKEL (reference sequence). The germline V and J ends were trimmed by 3 bases and 0 bases, with 14 bases remaining between them. CDR3 length: 16 residues.

This clone was detected once. The chain has TRBV6-5 and TRBJ1-1, with 7 bases aligning to TRBD1. The CDR3 runs to 15 residues. Germline V gives CDR1 MNHEY, CDR2 SVGAGI. V trimming: 6 bases; J trimming: 5 bases; junction bases outside the gene matches: 12. CDR3 residues: CASRSLGGPGTEAFF. The CDR3 bases are TGTGCCAGCAGGTCCCTAGGGGGCCCGGGAACTGAAGCTTTCTTT.

This clone was seen a handful of times. This chain links TRBV12-2 with TRBJ1-2; the DNA was not used to check the table's D call, TRBD1. TRBV12-2 is assigned pseudogene status. The CDR3 loop spans 14 amino acids. The CDR3 nucleotides read TGTGCAAGTCGCACCGGACAGGCCTTAGGGGGCTACACCTTC. The encoded protein is CASRTGQALGGYTF.

In nucleotides, the CDR3 is TGTGCCAGCAGTTGGAAGCAGGGGCTCAATCAGCCCCAGCATTTT. Translation: CASSWKQGLNQPQHF. V is TRBV6-2 or TRBV6-3 and J is TRBJ1-5, with D possibly TRBD1 on 6 matching bases. V was pared by 4 bases and J by 3 bases, with 13 bases between. This CDR3 comprises 15 residues. In germline, CDR1 is MNHEY, CDR2 SVGEGT.

The V call is TRBV7-9, the J call TRBJ1-1; TRBD1 is a possible D gene (5 bases). The ends were cut back, 4 bases at V and 5 bases at J, with 11 bases in the middle. This CDR3 contains 13 residues. The germline CDR1 and CDR2 sequences are SEHNR and FQNEAQ (reference sequence). The CDR3 spells CASSSYRKTEAFF. CDR3 nucleotides: TGTGCCAGCAGCTCCTACAGGAAAACTGAAGCTTTCTTT.

Here the CDR3 DNA reads TGCGCCAGCAGCCTCAGCAACGGAGTTAATGAAAAACTGTTTTTT. Amino acid sequence: CASSLSNGVNEKLFF. The chain joins TRBV4-3 to TRBJ1-4; D unresolved. CDR1 and CDR2 from the germline V gene are LGHNA and YSLEER. V lost 4 bases and J lost 4, with 13 bases in between. This CDR3 comprises 15 residues.

V and J are TRBV25-1 and TRBJ2-2; 13 bases align to TRBD2. CDR3 length: 16 residues. J was trimmed by 9 bases and V by 4 bases; bases with no gene match: 8. CDR1 is MGHDK, CDR2 SYGVNS, per germline. CDR3 in DNA: TGTGCCAGCAGTGGGACTAGCGGGGGACCTCTCCGGGAGCTGTTTTTT. It yields the protein CASSGTSGGPLRELFF.

The chain has TRBV9 and TRBJ2-5; unclear D gene. V was cut by 8 bases and J by 7 bases, with 24 bases left in between. The CDR3 spans 15 residues. Germline CDR1 and CDR2: SGDLS and YYNGEE. The CDR3 nucleotides are TGTGCCAGTTCTGGTGACGGTGCCTCCAGTCGGACCCAGTACTTC. This codes for CASSGDGASSRTQYF.

This clone was detected a few times. The chain is built from TRBV7-2 and TRBJ1-6, with 8 bases fitting TRBD1. Germline CDR1 is SGHTA and CDR2 is FQGNSA. The CDR3 length is 15 residues. The J segment lost 9 bases and the V segment lost 4 bases, leaving 8 bases of the junction unmatched. CDR3 amino acids: CASSSDRASGSPLHF. The CDR3 nucleotides read TGTGCCAGCAGCTCGGACAGGGCATCTGGTTCACCCCTCCACTTT.

V gene TRBV7-9 combines with J gene TRBJ1-2; no clear D. The CDR3 runs 12 residues. Germline lookup yields CDR1 SEHNR and CDR2 FQNEAQ (reference sequence). The V end lost 8 bases, the J end lost 0 bases, and 7 bases lay between the germline ends. The CDR3 DNA is TGTGCCAGCCTAGCCCCTAACTATGGCTACACCTTC. Encoded protein: CASLAPNYGYTF.

The chain recombines TRBV5-1 with TRBJ2-7; tentatively, D is TRBD1 (6 bases). Trimming removed 4 bases from V and 2 bases from J, with 16 bases in between. This CDR3 is built from 15 residues. CDR1 and CDR2 (germline): SGHRS, YFSETQ. CDR3 bases: TGCGCCAGCAGCCCCCGGCCCCGGGACACCTACGAGCAGTACTTC. Translation gives CASSPRPRDTYEQYF.

The chain is built from TRBV10-3 and TRBJ2-7; D may be TRBD1 (6 bases). Looked up from germline, CDR1 is ENHRY and CDR2 is SYGVKD. The CDR3 spans 15 residues. Trimming stripped 4 bases from V and 3 bases from J, with 16 bases between. The CDR3 bases are TGTGCCATCAGTGGTGGGCAGGGGCGATTCTACGAGCAGTACTTC. Amino acid sequence: CAISGGQGRFYEQYF.

The chain joins TRBV19 to TRBJ2-3, with 10 bases identical to TRBD2. V dropped 6 bases and J dropped 2; count of bases not matched to a gene: 11. The germline V gene encodes CDR1 LNHDA and CDR2 SQIVND (reference sequence). This CDR3 has 17 amino acids. Here the CDR3 reads CASRRSSGGLLTDTQYF. The DNA of the CDR3 is TGTGCCAGTAGACGATCTAGCGGGGGACTGCTCACAGATACGCAGTATTTT.

The rearrangement uses TRBV18 and TRBJ1-2, with 7 bases that match TRBD1. This CDR3 spans 14 amino acids. Germline-derived CDR1 and CDR2 are KGHSH and LQKENI. V lost 3 bases to trimming and J lost 2 bases; unmatched junction nucleotides: 3. The CDR3 region has the DNA TGTGCCAGCTCACCCTCGACAGGGAACTATGGCTACACCTTC. Translated, it gives CASSPSTGNYGYTF.

V usage is TRBV7-9 and J usage is TRBJ2-1; TRBD2 agrees at 10 bases. CDR3 length: 17 residues. The germline gives CDR1 SEHNR, CDR2 FQNEAQ (reference sequence). V shed 4 bases and J 9 bases; nucleotides not matched to a gene: 15. The CDR3 DNA reads as TGTGCCAGCAGCTCAAGGACACTACTAGCGGGGTATTTTGAGCAGTTCTTC. Its translation is CASSSRTLLAGYFEQFF. Using reference TRBV7-9 and TRBJ2-1 for the parts outside the CDR3, the full variable domain is DTGVSQNPRHKITKRGQNVTFRCDPISEHNRLYWYRQTLGQGPEFLTYFQNEAQLEKSRLLSDRFSAERPKGSFSTLEIQRTEQGDSAMYLCASSSRTLLAGYFEQFFGPGTRLTVL.

V usage is TRBV20-1 and J usage is TRBJ1-2; unclear D gene. The CDR3 is 11 residues long. The germline CDR1 and CDR2 sequences are DFQATT and SNEGSKA (reference sequence). The V end was cut by 6 bases, the J end by 9 bases, with 14 bases between. As DNA, the CDR3 is TGCAGTGCCACCTCTGGGCGGAGCTACACCTTC. Its translation is CSATSGRSYTF.

Remarks on this clone: The sample holds other DNA sequences that translate to the same CDR3. The chain uses TRBV7-6 and TRBJ2-2; 11 bases are a match to TRBD2. In germline, CDR1 is SGHVS, CDR2 FNYEAQ. J lost 5 bases, V lost 1 base, and 0 bases had no gene match. This CDR3 comprises 15 residues. The CDR3 reads CASSLGLAGTGELFF. Written as DNA, the CDR3 is TGTGCCAGCAGCTTAGGACTAGCGGGGACCGGGGAGCTGTTTTTT.

This chain links TRBV5-5 with TRBJ1-1; 10 nucleotides agree with TRBD1. Losses at the gene ends were 1 base for V and 10 bases for J; bases not matched to a gene: 10. CDR1 is SGHKS and CDR2 is YYEKEE in the germline V gene (reference sequence). The CDR3 sequence is 15 residues long. CDR3 protein: CASSLSETGGSGAFF. DNA for the CDR3: TGTGCCAGCAGCTTGAGTGAGACAGGGGGCAGCGGAGCTTTCTTT.

This chain connects TRBV6-2 or TRBV6-3 to TRBJ2-3; D tentatively reads TRBD1 or TRBD2 (5 bases each). The length of the CDR3 is 13 residues. V gave up 6 bases and J gave up 5 bases, with 12 bases separating them. CDR1 MNHEY and CDR2 SVGEGT come from the germline V gene. CDR3 coding DNA: TGTGCCAGCAGCCTGGGACGGGGAGATACGCAGTATTTT. Its translation is CASSLGRGDTQYF.

In regard to this clone: Mismatch with germline at one junction end may stem from a read error. The chain carries TRBV19 and TRBJ2-5, with TRBD2 identical over 15 bases. The CDR3 is made up of 16 amino acids. Looked up from germline, CDR1 is LNHDA and CDR2 is SQIVND (reference sequence). DNA for the CDR3: TGTGCCAGTAGCATAGGACTAGCGGGGGGGCATCAGACCCAGTACTTC. Protein product: CASSIGLAGGHQTQYF.

The rearrangement uses TRBV7-9 and TRBJ1-2; the D gene is possibly TRBD1 (5 bases). Germline-derived CDR1 and CDR2 are SEHNR and FQNEAQ (reference sequence). This CDR3 spans 13 amino acids. Deletions cut 6 bases from V and 7 bases from J, with 15 bases between. As DNA, the CDR3 is TGTGCCAGCAGGACTGGGGGGGTGTTTGGCTACACCTTC. Its translation is CASRTGGVFGYTF.

The V gene is TRBV4-1, the J gene TRBJ1-1; a weak D match, TRBD1 (5 bases). The CDR3 loop spans 15 amino acids. Between the trimmed V and J ends, which lost 0 bases and 0 bases, there was a span of 8 bases. Germline CDR1 is MGHRA and CDR2 is YSYEKL. CDR3 loop: CASSQEGVLNTEAFF. Written as DNA, the CDR3 is TGCGCCAGCAGCCAAGAAGGGGTACTGAACACTGAAGCTTTCTTT.

CDR3 sequence reads: CASSQEKGGKGSYEQYF. CDR3 DNA sequence: TGTGCCAGCAGCCAGGAGAAGGGGGGCAAGGGCTCCTACGAGCAGTACTTC. V is TRBV4-2 and J is TRBJ2-7; D tentatively reads TRBD1 or TRBD2 (6 bases each). The CDR3 extends over 17 amino acids. CDR1 is LGHNA and CDR2 is YNFKEQ in the germline V gene. Trimming took off 3 bases at V and 0 bases at J, with 18 bases between the two ends.